Described below is a single T cell receptor (beta chain) sequence and its context. Its antigen remains unknown. TCRdb reanalysed the 5' RACE reads using MiXCR and keeps one entry per CDR3 protein. The sample holds roughly 250,000 distinct CDR3 sequences, 5.5% to 7% seen once. This sample stems from a study of identical twins. Overall study findings and caveats: Excess low generation probability was seen in twin-shared out-of-frame alpha sequences. The study drew conclusions from cross-sectional statistical analysis, not from following the same donors.

CDR3 length equals 20 residues. V lost 4 bases and J lost 3; bases outside the gene matches: 17. Germline V gives CDR1 SGHAT, CDR2 FQDESV (reference sequence). Donors uniformly comprised healthy Caucasians. These data were also filed under a second study, of yellow fever vaccine responses in identical twins. That paper states: Vaccine-induced T cell responses in twins were reportedly observed to appear partly convergent, partly personalized.

The rearrangement links TRBV11-1 to TRBJ2-1; 11 bases match TRBD2. This clonotype was sampled from a woman aged 18-29 years in good health. Input material: memory (CD45RO+) T cells sorted from blood. This CDR3 is CASSSTTLAGGPRGYNEQFF. The CDR3 DNA is TGTGCCAGCAGCTCCACTACTTTAGCGGGAGGGCCCAGAGGCTACAATGAGCAGTTCTTC.